The 4 T cell receptor beta chains in this list originate from one sample, sequenced in a study of cytomegalovirus exposure and HLA in healthy donors. With 60 Vbeta and 13 Jbeta primers, the PCR was carried out. Clones were read by immunoSEQ multiplex PCR, and TCRdb kept only the in-frame ones, dropping some. Of 170,000 or so clones listed, around three quarters are singletons. Sequencing was done on a sample of PBMCs. The source of these receptors is a man aged 35-49 years in good health and CMV-seronegative.

This clone showed up just once. CDR3 sequence (DNA): TGTGCCAGCGCCATCGTGGGCAGCTCCTACGAGCAGTACTTC. Protein sequence: CASAIVGSSYEQYF. The chain is built from TRBV27 and TRBJ2-5; D call uncertain. TRBJ2-7 explains the end of the DNA better; the J call may be wrong. The CDR3 is 14 amino acids. CDR1 MNHEY and CDR2 SMNVEV come from the germline V gene (reference sequence).

This rearrangement joins TRBV4-1 to TRBJ2-1, with 8 bases lining up with TRBD2. This CDR3 is built from 17 residues. Trimming removed 2 bases from V and 0 bases from J; junction bases left unmatched: 6. The germline V gene encodes CDR1 MGHRA and CDR2 YSYEKL. For the CDR3, the DNA is TGCGCCAGCAGCCAACGGGGGGGGTTGAGCTCCTACAATGAGCAGTTCTTC. Protein: CASSQRGGLSSYNEQFF.

About this clone itself: The junction shows a germline mismatch at one end, possibly a read error. The chain uses TRBV6-1 and TRBJ1-4; a weak D match, TRBD1 (6 bases). CDR3 length: 15 residues. The germline gives CDR1 MNHNS, CDR2 SASEGT. The CDR3 nucleotides read TGTGCCAGCAGTGTCGACAGGACAACAAATGAAAAACTGTTTTTT. As protein: CASSVDRTTNEKLFF.

This clone was observed a few times. This rearrangement joins TRBV5-1 to TRBJ2-2; 7 bases are shared with TRBD1. The germline CDR1 and CDR2 sequences are SGHRS and YFSETQ. The trim removed 3 bases at V and 0 bases at J, leaving 2 bases unmatched. The CDR3 contains 15 residues. In nucleotides, the CDR3 is TGCGCCAGCAGCTGGGACAGCCCGAACACCGGGGAGCTGTTTTTT. It specifies CASSWDSPNTGELFF.